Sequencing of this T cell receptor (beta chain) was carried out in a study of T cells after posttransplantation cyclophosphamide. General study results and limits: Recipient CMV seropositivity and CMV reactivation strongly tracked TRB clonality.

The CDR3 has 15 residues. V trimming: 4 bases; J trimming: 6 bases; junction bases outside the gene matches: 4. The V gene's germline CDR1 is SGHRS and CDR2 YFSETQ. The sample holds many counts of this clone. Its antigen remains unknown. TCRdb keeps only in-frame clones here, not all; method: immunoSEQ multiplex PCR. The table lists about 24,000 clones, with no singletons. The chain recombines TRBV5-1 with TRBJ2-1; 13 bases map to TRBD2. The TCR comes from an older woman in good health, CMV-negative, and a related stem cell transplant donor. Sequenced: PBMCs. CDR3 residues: CASSAGLAGANEQFF. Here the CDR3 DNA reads TGCGCCAGCAGCGCCGGACTAGCGGGGGCCAATGAGCAGTTCTTC.